The source of this T cell receptor (beta chain) is a study of cytomegalovirus exposure and HLA in healthy donors. General study findings and limits: Researchers reported in a later analysis that a missense DCLRE1C variant was tied to TCR beta V- and J-gene trimming.

The CDR3 extends over 14 amino acids. V lost 5 bases to trimming and J lost 6 bases; unmatched junction nucleotides: 7. CDR1 and CDR2 from the germline V gene are MDHEN and SYDVKM. This clone was observed a few times. The antigen remains undetermined. PCR was performed using 60 Vbeta and 13 Jbeta primers. Source study methods: Approximately 12 million of about 80 million unique TCR beta chains were shared, per a later count. TCRdb keeps only in-frame clones here, not all; method: immunoSEQ multiplex PCR. That table is the source of V, J and clone size, and D and trimming were worked out from the DNA. Among 150,000 to 180,000 clones, 80% were seen once, and the ten largest hold about 13%.

V gene TRBV28 combines with J gene TRBJ2-3; 8 bases fit TRBD1. This TCR derives from a man aged 25 to 45 in good health and CMV-seropositive. Material for sequencing was PBMCs. CDR3 bases: TGTGCCAGCAGTGACAGGGGCGCAGGGGATACGCAGTATTTT. This sequence encodes CASSDRGAGDTQYF. Based on the CDR3 plus reference TRBV28 and TRBJ2-3, the full variable domain is DVKVTQSSRYLVKRTGEKVFLECVQDMDHENMFWYRQDPGLGLRLIYFSYDVKMKEKGDIPEGYSVSREKKERFSLILESASTNQTSMYLCASSDRGAGDTQYFGPGTRLTVL.